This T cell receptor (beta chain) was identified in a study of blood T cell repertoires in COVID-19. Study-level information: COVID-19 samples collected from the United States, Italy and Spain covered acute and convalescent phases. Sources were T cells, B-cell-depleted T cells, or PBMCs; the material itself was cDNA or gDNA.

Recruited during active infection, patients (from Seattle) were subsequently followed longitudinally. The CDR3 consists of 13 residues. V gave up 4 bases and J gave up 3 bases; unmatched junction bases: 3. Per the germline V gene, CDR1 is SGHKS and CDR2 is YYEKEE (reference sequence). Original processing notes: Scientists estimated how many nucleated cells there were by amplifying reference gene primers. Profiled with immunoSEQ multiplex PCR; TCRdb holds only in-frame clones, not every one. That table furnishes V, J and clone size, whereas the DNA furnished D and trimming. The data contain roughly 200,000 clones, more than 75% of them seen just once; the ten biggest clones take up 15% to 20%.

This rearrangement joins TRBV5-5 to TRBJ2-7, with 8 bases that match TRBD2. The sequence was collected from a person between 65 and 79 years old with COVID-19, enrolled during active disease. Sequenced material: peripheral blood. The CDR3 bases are TGTGCCAGCAGCCTCGGGGGGGACTACGAGCAGTACTTC. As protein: CASSLGGDYEQYF.